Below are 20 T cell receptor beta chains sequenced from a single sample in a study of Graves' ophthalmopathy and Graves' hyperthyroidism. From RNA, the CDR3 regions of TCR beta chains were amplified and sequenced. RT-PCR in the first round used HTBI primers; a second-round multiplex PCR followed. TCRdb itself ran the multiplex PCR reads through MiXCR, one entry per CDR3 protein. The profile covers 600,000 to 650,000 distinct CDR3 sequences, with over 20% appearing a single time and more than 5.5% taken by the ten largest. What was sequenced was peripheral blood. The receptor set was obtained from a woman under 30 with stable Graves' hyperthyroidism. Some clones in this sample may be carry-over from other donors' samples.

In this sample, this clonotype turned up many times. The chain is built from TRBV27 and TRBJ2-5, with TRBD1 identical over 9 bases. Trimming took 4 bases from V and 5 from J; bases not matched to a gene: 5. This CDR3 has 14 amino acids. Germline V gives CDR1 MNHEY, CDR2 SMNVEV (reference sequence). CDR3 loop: CASSSGTGRETQYF. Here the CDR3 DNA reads TGTGCCAGCAGTTCTGGGACAGGGAGGGAGACCCAGTACTTC.

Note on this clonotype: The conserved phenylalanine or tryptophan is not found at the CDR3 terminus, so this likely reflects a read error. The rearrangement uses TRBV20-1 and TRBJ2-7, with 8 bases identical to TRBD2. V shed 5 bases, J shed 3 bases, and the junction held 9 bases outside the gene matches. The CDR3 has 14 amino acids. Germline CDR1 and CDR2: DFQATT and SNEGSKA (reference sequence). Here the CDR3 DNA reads TGCAGTGCTGGGGGCATAGCGGGGTACTACGAGCAGTACCTC. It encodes CSAGGIAGYYEQYL.

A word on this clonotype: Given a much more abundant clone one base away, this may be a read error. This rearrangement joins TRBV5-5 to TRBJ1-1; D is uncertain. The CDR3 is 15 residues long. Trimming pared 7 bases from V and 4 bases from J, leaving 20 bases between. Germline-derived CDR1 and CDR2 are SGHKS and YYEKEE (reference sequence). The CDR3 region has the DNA TGTGCCAGCGCGCTACGTTGGAACCTGATCACTGAAGCTTTCTTT. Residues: CASALRWNLITEAFF.

CDR3 DNA sequence: TGTGCCACCCTCATGGGGGCCATGAACACTGAAGCTTTCTTT. This codes for CATLMGAMNTEAFF. The chain couples TRBV12-3 or TRBV12-4 to TRBJ1-1; D may be TRBD1 (6 bases). The V gene lost 10 bases and the J gene lost 0 bases, with 15 bases spanning the gap. The CDR3 totals 14 residues.

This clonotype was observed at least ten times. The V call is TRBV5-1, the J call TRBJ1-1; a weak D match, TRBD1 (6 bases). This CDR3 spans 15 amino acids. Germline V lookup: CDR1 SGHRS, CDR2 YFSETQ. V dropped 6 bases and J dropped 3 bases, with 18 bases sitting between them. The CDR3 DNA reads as TGCGCCAGCATCCCGGGCCGGGGGCGTGACACTGAAGCTTTCTTT. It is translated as CASIPGRGRDTEAFF.

The CDR3 sequence is CASSQAGGGRSNQPQHF. The CDR3 nucleotides are TGCGCCAGCAGCCAAGCGGGCGGGGGCAGAAGCAATCAGCCCCAGCATTTT. V usage is TRBV4-1 and J usage is TRBJ1-5; possible D gene TRBD1, 6 bases. The CDR3 length is 17 residues. Between the trimmed V and J ends, which lost 1 base and 1 base, there was a span of 14 bases. The V gene's germline CDR1 is MGHRA and CDR2 YSYEKL.

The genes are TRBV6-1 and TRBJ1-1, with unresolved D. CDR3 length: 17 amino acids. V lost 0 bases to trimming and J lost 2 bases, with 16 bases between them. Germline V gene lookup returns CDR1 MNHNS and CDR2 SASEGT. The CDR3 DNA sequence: TGTGCCAGCAGTGAAGCGCTGCTTCGGGGTGTTAACACTGAAGCTTTCTTT. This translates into CASSEALLRGVNTEAFF.

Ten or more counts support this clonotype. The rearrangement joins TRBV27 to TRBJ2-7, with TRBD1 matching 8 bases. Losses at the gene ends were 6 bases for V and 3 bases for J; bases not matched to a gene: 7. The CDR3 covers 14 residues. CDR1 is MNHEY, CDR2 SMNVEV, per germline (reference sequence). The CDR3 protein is CASSTGQGLYEQYF. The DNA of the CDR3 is TGTGCCAGCAGCACAGGACAGGGTCTCTACGAGCAGTACTTC.

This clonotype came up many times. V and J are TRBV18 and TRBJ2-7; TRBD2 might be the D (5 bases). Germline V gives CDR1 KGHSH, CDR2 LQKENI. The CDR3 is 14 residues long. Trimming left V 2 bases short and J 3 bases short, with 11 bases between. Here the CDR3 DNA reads TGTGCCAGCTCACCAGGACTCGACGGCTACGAGCAGTACTTC. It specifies CASSPGLDGYEQYF.

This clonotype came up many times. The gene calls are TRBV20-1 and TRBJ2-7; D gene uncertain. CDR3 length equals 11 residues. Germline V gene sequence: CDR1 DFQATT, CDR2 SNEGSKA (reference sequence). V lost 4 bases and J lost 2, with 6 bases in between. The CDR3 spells CSATSTYEQYF. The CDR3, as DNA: TGCAGTGCTACCTCCACCTACGAGCAGTACTTC.

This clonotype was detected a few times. CDR3 region: CASSERLAGTGEQYF. CDR3 nucleotide sequence: TGCGCCAGCAGTGAGCGACTAGCGGGGACGGGCGAGCAGTACTTC. The V gene is TRBV10-1, the J gene TRBJ2-7, with 11 nucleotides matching TRBD2. Germline V lookup: CDR1 WNHNN, CDR2 SYGVQD (reference sequence). The CDR3 covers 15 residues. After removal of 2 bases from V and 6 bases from J, the junction contained 6 bases not matched to a gene.

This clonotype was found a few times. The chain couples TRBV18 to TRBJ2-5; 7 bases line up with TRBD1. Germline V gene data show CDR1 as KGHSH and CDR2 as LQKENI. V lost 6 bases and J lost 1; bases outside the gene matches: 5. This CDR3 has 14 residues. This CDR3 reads CASSMRQGQETQYF. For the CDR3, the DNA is TGTGCCAGCTCCATGCGACAGGGCCAAGAGACCCAGTACTTC.

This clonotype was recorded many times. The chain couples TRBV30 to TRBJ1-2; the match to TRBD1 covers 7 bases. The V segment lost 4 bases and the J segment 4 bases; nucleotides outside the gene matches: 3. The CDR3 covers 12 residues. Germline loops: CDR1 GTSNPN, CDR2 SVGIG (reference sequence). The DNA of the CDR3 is TGTGCCTGGAAGAGGGACAGCTATGGCTACACCTTC. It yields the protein CAWKRDSYGYTF.

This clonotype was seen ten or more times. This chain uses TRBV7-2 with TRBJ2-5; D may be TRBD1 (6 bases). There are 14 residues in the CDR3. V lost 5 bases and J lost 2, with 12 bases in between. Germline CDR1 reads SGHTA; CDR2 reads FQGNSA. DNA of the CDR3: TGTGCCAGCAGCCCCCGACAGGAGCAAGAGACCCAGTACTTC. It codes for CASSPRQEQETQYF.

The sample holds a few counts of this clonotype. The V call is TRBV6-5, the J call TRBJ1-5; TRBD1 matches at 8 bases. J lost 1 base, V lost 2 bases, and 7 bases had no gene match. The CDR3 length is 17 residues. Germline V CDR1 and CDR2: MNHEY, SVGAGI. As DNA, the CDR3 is TGTGCCAGCAGTTACGCGGGACAGGATGGGAGCAATCAGCCCCAGCATTTT. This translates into CASSYAGQDGSNQPQHF.

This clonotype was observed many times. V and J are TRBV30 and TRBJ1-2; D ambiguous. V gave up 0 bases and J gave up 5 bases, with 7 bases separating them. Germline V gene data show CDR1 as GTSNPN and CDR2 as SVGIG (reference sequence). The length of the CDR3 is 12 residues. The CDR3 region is CAWSVRPYGYTF. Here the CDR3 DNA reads TGTGCCTGGAGTGTACGACCGTATGGCTACACCTTC.

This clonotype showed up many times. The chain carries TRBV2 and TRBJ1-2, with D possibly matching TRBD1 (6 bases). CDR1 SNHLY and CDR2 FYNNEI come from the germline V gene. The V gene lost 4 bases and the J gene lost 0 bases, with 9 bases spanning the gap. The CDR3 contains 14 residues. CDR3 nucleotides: TGTGCCAGCAGTGTGACAGGAGCTAACTATGGCTACACCTTC. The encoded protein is CASSVTGANYGYTF.

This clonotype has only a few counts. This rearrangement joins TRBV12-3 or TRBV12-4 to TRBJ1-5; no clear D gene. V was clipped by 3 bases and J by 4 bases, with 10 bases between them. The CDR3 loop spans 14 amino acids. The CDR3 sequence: CASSFAGRNQPQHF. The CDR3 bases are TGTGCCAGCAGTTTTGCCGGGCGAAATCAGCCCCAGCATTTT.

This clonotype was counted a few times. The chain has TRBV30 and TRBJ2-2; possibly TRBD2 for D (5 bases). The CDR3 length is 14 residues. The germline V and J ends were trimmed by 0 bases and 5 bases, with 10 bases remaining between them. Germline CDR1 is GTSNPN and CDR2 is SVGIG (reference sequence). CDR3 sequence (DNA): TGTGCCTGGAGTGTACTTAGAGGGACCGGGGAGCTGTTTTTT. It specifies CAWSVLRGTGELFF.

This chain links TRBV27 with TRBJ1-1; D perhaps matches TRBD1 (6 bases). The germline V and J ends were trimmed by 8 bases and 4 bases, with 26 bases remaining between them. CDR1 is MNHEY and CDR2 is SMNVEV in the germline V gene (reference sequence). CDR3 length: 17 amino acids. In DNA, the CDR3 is TGTGCCAGCGGCAAGACAGGTCTTTACCCACGATTCACTGAAGCTTTCTTT. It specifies CASGKTGLYPRFTEAFF.